These 26 T cell receptor beta chains were all obtained from the same sample, sequenced in a study of blood T cells in healthy people across ages. Next came a second PCR, run for about 7 to 12 cycles, which used a sample-barcoded 5' primer along with a J-beta primer mix. TCRdb analysed the 5' RACE reads with MiXCR anew, one entry per CDR3 protein. This sample has about 670,000 distinct CDR3 sequences, with around 52% found just once. Material: blood. The receptors were gathered from a woman of 80 years or more in good health.

This clonotype was found many times. V and J are TRBV12-3 or TRBV12-4 and TRBJ2-7, with D possibly matching TRBD1 (6 bases). Trimming left V 5 bases short and J 1 base short, with 12 bases between. The CDR3 has 14 residues. The CDR3 loop reads CASSRSGQSYEQYF. For the CDR3, the DNA is TGTGCCAGCAGTCGCTCGGGACAATCCTACGAGCAGTACTTC.

About this clonotype: A much larger clone differs from this one at a single base, so this may be a read error. In DNA form, the CDR3 reads TGTGCCACCAGTGACGACACCGGGACTAGCGGCCCCAATGAGCAGTACTTC. As protein: CATSDDTGTSGPNEQYF. The rearrangement uses TRBV24-1 and TRBJ2-7; 11 bases are a match to TRBD2. Trimming removed 4 bases from V and 7 bases from J; junction bases left unmatched: 14. Germline V CDR1 and CDR2: KGHDR, SFDVKD. This CDR3 comprises 17 residues.

To note about this clonotype: A much larger clone is a single base away; this may be a read error. The V and J genes are TRBV7-8 and TRBJ2-7, with 12 bases matching TRBD2. Germline V CDR1 and CDR2: SGHVS, FQNEAQ. CDR3 length equals 17 residues. As DNA, the CDR3 is TGTGCCAGCAGCTTAGTGTCCGGGACTAGCGGGTACTACGAGGAGTACTTC. Translated, it gives CASSLVSGTSGYYEEYF.

The chain is built from TRBV18 and TRBJ2-1, with D possibly being TRBD1 (6 bases). The CDR3 loop spans 12 amino acids. V lost 6 bases and J 6 bases, leaving 9 bases between the germline ends. Germline assignment: CDR1 KGHSH and CDR2 LQKENI. CDR3 residues: CASSRRGNEQFF. CDR3 coding DNA: TGTGCCAGCTCTCGCAGGGGCAATGAGCAGTTCTTC.

The sample holds one count of this clonotype. The chain joins TRBV29-1 to TRBJ2-1; TRBD1 might be the D (5 bases). Germline V gives CDR1 SQVTM, CDR2 ANQGSEA. The CDR3 runs 10 residues. V dropped 4 bases and J dropped 9 bases, with 7 bases sitting between them. CDR3 sequence: CSVGQSEQFF. CDR3 bases: TGCAGCGTTGGACAGTCTGAGCAGTTCTTC.

V usage is TRBV15 and J usage is TRBJ2-5; D gene unclear. Germline values: CDR1 LNHNV, CDR2 YYDKDF (reference sequence). The V end was cut by 0 bases, the J end by 3 bases, with 8 bases between. The CDR3 loop spans 14 amino acids. The CDR3 nucleotides read TGTGCCACCAGCAGAGATCAGGCAGAAGAGACCCAGTACTTC. Its protein product is CATSRDQAEETQYF.

The V and J genes are TRBV20-1 and TRBJ1-1, with 7 bases that match TRBD1. Germline V CDR1 and CDR2: DFQATT, SNEGSKA (reference sequence). The V segment lost 6 bases and the J segment 0 bases; nucleotides outside the gene matches: 10. The CDR3 is made up of 15 amino acids. The CDR3 DNA sequence: TGCAGTGCCACGACCGGACAGGAGTTGAACACTGAAGCTTTCTTT. The encoded protein is CSATTGQELNTEAFF.

As DNA, the CDR3 is TGTGCCAGCAGCTTAGTGGGTGTGTTGAGGACGCCAGAGACCCAGTACTTC. This encodes CASSLVGVLRTPETQYF. The chain couples TRBV7-2 to TRBJ2-5; the D is unclear. V lost 1 base, J lost 4 bases, and 19 bases lay in between. Germline values: CDR1 SGHTA, CDR2 FQGNSA. This CDR3 is built from 17 residues.

The chain is built from TRBV7-6 and TRBJ2-5, with 7 bases lining up with TRBD2. The V gene end was trimmed by 8 bases and the J gene end by 3 bases; junction bases not matched to a gene: 6. The CDR3 covers 13 residues. CDR1 is SGHVS and CDR2 is FNYEAQ in the germline V gene. The CDR3 DNA reads TGTGCCAGCTACAGCGGACTAGAAGAGACCCAGTACTTC. This codes for CASYSGLEETQYF.

About this clonotype: Given a much more abundant clone one base away, this may be a read error. V usage is TRBV5-1 and J usage is TRBJ2-5, with D tentatively TRBD2 (6 bases). The CDR3 extends over 15 amino acids. Germline V lookup: CDR1 SGHRS, CDR2 YFSETQ. The V end lost 5 bases, the J end lost 11 bases, and 25 bases lay between the germline ends. CDR3 sequence (DNA): TGCGCCAGCAGTCGAGGAGGGTTCGAGGAGGGTGAGCAGTACTTC. Translation gives CASSRGGFEEGEQYF.

The chain employs TRBV29-1 and TRBJ2-7; D is possibly TRBD2 (7 bases). Germline CDR1 and CDR2: SQVTM and ANQGSEA. This CDR3 comprises 13 residues. V lost 4 bases to trimming and J lost 3 bases, with 13 bases between them. The DNA of the CDR3 is TGCAGCGTTGGGGAGGGGGGGTACTACGAGCAGTACTTC. This translates into CSVGEGGYYEQYF.

As for this clonotype: Since the CDR3 does not end with the conserved phenylalanine or tryptophan, this likely comes from a read error. The chain combines TRBV20-1 with TRBJ2-2; the D gene is possibly TRBD1 (6 bases). V lost 6 bases and J lost 5, with 16 bases in between. The germline CDR1 and CDR2 sequences are DFQATT and SNEGSKA (reference sequence). The CDR3 spans 14 residues. This CDR3 reads CSAQGLKGTGELFL. CDR3 DNA: TGCAGTGCCCAGGGGCTTAAAGGAACCGGGGAGCTGTTTCTT.

The gene calls are TRBV5-1 and TRBJ2-7; 9 nucleotides agree with TRBD1. The CDR3 is made up of 16 amino acids. V lost 2 bases, J lost 7 bases, and 13 bases stayed unmatched. Germline-derived CDR1 and CDR2 are SGHRS and YFSETQ. The CDR3 reads CASSFVGQGITEEQYF. CDR3 sequence (DNA): TGCGCCAGCAGCTTTGTGGGACAGGGAATAACGGAGGAGCAGTACTTC. Together with reference TRBV5-1 and TRBJ2-7, the CDR3 gives the full variable domain: KAGVTQTPRYLIKTRGQQVTLSCSPISGHRSVSWYQQTPGQGLQFLFEYFSETQRNKGNFPGRFSGRQFSNSRSEMNVSTLELGDSALYLCASSFVGQGITEEQYFGPGTRLTVT.

The chain joins TRBV4-2 to TRBJ1-5, with D possibly TRBD1 on 5 matching bases. The CDR3 covers 16 residues. The V gene lost 1 base and the J gene lost 2 bases, with 12 bases spanning the gap. Germline V gene data show CDR1 as LGHNA and CDR2 as YNFKEQ. CDR3 sequence: CASSQVGGLGNQPQHF. DNA of the CDR3: TGTGCCAGCAGCCAAGTGGGGGGATTAGGCAATCAGCCCCAGCATTTT.

This clonotype was counted a few times. The chain is built from TRBV10-3 and TRBJ2-1; TRBD1 agrees at 8 bases. Losses at the gene ends were 2 bases for V and 6 bases for J; bases not matched to a gene: 9. The CDR3 is 16 residues long. CDR1 is ENHRY and CDR2 is SYGVKD in the germline V gene. The CDR3, as DNA: TGTGCCATCAGTGAGGCGGACAGGGCCCGATCCAATGAGCAGTTCTTC. Encoded protein: CAISEADRARSNEQFF.

The J gene is TRBJ2-2, the V gene TRBV6-5; no definite D call. The germline V gene encodes CDR1 MNHEY and CDR2 SVGAGI. This CDR3 is built from 14 residues. The V end lost 2 bases, the J end lost 4 bases, and 8 bases lay between the germline ends. This CDR3 reads CASSYGRTTGELFF. As DNA, the CDR3 is TGTGCCAGCAGTTACGGCCGAACCACCGGGGAGCTGTTTTTT.

V usage is TRBV2 and J usage is TRBJ1-6, with TRBD1 matching 9 bases. The CDR3 covers 18 residues. Losses at the gene ends were 8 bases for V and 0 bases for J; bases not matched to a gene: 11. Looked up from germline, CDR1 is SNHLY and CDR2 is FYNNEI. CDR3 sequence (DNA): TGTGCCAGCGGGTCGGGACAGGGCGCCTTCTCCTATAATTCACCCCTCCACTTT. Translation gives CASGSGQGAFSYNSPLHF.

The chain has TRBV5-1 and TRBJ1-1; 11 positions match TRBD1. Germline values: CDR1 SGHRS, CDR2 YFSETQ. The junction had 19 bases not matched to a gene; V was cut back by 1 base and J by 5 bases. This CDR3 spans 20 amino acids. Here the CDR3 DNA reads TGCGCCAGCAGCTTGTGGAGTGGTTTCGGGACAGGGGGACGGAAAACTGAAGCTTTCTTT. Translated, it gives CASSLWSGFGTGGRKTEAFF.

The rearrangement joins TRBV12-3 or TRBV12-4 to TRBJ2-3; the D is unclear. The CDR3 is 16 residues long. With 5 bases removed from V and 4 bases from J, the gap between germline ends came to 19 bases. As DNA, the CDR3 is TGTGCCAGCAGTGGCCGGCACCGATCGACCTCAGATACGCAGTATTTT. It specifies CASSGRHRSTSDTQYF.

The rearrangement joins TRBV7-2 to TRBJ2-3; 7 positions agree with TRBD1. This CDR3 comprises 18 residues. Germline CDR1 SGHTA, CDR2 FQGNSA. V was clipped by 0 bases and J by 2 bases; unmatched bases: 11. CDR3 DNA: TGTGCCAGCAGCTTAGCCTCGCACAGGGGATTACACACAGATACGCAGTATTTT. Translated: CASSLASHRGLHTDTQYF.

The chain uses TRBV29-1 and TRBJ2-7; D possibly corresponds to TRBD1 (6 bases). The CDR3 sequence is 14 residues long. Germline V gene sequence: CDR1 SQVTM, CDR2 ANQGSEA. Trimming removed 6 bases at V and 3 bases at J, with 18 bases between. As DNA, the CDR3 is TGCAGCGTAGGGCCTAGGACAGATATCTACGAGCAGTACTTC. This codes for CSVGPRTDIYEQYF.

About this clonotype: The final CDR3 position lacks the conserved phenylalanine or tryptophan, pointing to a likely read error. The V and J genes are TRBV4-3 and TRBJ2-7, with 8 bases aligning to TRBD1. Germline values: CDR1 LGHNA, CDR2 YSLEER. Trimming at V came to 1 base and at J to 3 bases, leaving 8 bases not matched to a gene. The CDR3 length is 16 residues. CDR3 nucleotides: TGCGCCAGCAGCCAAGTCTTCGGACAGGGCTACTACGAGCAGTACTAC. It translates to CASSQVFGQGYYEQYY.

As concerns this clonotype: Being one base from a much bigger clone, this may be a read error. This sequence joins TRBV12-3 or TRBV12-4 and TRBJ2-3, with D possibly TRBD2 on 5 matching bases. This CDR3 region has 14 residues. The CDR3, as DNA: TGTACCAGCACCCTGGGCGGGTCTGCTGATACGCAGTATTTT. Amino acid sequence: CTSTLGGSADTQYF.

The V and J genes are TRBV14 and TRBJ2-1, with a tentative D call TRBD2 (6 bases). This CDR3 is 15 amino acids long. V lost 4 bases, J lost 0 bases, and 10 bases lay in between. Germline-derived CDR1 and CDR2 are SGHDN and FVKESK. The CDR3 DNA is TGTGCCAGCAGCCCCCGGGAGAACTCCTACAATGAGCAGTTCTTC. Amino acids: CASSPRENSYNEQFF. The full variable domain, completed using reference TRBV14 and TRBJ2-1, is EAGVTQFPSHSVIEKGQTVTLRCDPISGHDNLYWYRRVMGKEIKFLLHFVKESKQDESGMPNNRFLAERTGGTYSTLKVQPAELEDSGVYFCASSPRENSYNEQFFGPGTRLTVL.

This clonotype was seen ten or more times. The V call is TRBV20-1, the J call TRBJ2-7; 11 bases match TRBD2. V dropped 1 base and J dropped 6; count of bases not matched to a gene: 5. The CDR3 runs 14 residues. Germline V gene lookup returns CDR1 DFQATT and CDR2 SNEGSKA (reference sequence). The CDR3 reads CSARVAGGPSEQYF. The CDR3 coding sequence is TGCAGTGCTAGAGTAGCGGGAGGGCCTTCCGAGCAGTACTTC.

The chain has TRBV7-9 and TRBJ1-1, with D perhaps TRBD1 (5 bases). This CDR3 is 12 amino acids long. Per the germline V gene, CDR1 is SEHNR and CDR2 is FQNEAQ (reference sequence). V lost 7 bases, J lost 3 bases, and 9 bases lay in between. The CDR3 reads CASTWGDTEAFF. The CDR3 DNA follows: TGTGCCAGCACCTGGGGGGACACTGAAGCTTTCTTT.